This T cell receptor (beta chain) is drawn from a study of technical replicates of blood from several donors. This CDR3 comprises 15 residues. J gave up 3 bases and V 7 bases, and 6 bases lay outside the gene matches. CDR1 SGHRS and CDR2 YFSETQ come from the germline V gene. Libraries were prepared by immunoSEQ multiplex PCR; TCRdb keeps only in-frame clonotypes and omits some of them. Altogether around 57,000 clones are present, around 97% being singletons, with the ten largest covering over 0.15%. The V gene is TRBV5-1, the J gene TRBJ2-1; the match to TRBD2 covers 11 bases. Sequenced input: T cells isolated from PBMCs. The sequence derives from a human donor in good health. The CDR3 protein is CASWWGLADYNEQFF. CDR3 coding DNA: TGCGCCAGCTGGTGGGGACTAGCGGACTACAATGAGCAGTTCTTC.